One and the same sample provided the 14 T cell receptor beta chains below, sequenced in a study of shared clonotypes between healthy human individuals. TCRdb's table, derived via immunoSEQ multiplex PCR, lists solely in-frame clones and lacks some. The table lists fewer than 850,000 clones, roughly 91% of them singletons. The sample comprised memory CD8+ T cells from PBMCs. Subset described: CD45RO+ cells pooled with CCR7-negative TemRA cells. All receptors derive from a man between 18 and 35 years old in good health. Some clones in this sample may be carry-over from other donors' samples.

This clone was observed a single time. The chain links TRBV7-9 to TRBJ2-7, with unresolved D. The CDR3 consists of 13 residues. Germline CDR1 is SEHNR and CDR2 is FQNEAQ (reference sequence). V gave up 0 bases and J gave up 3 bases, with 6 bases separating them. Written as DNA, the CDR3 is TGTGCCAGCAGCTTAGCGCGGAGCTACGAGCAGTACTTC. Protein product: CASSLARSYEQYF.

This sequence joins TRBV27 and TRBJ2-3; 7 nucleotides align to TRBD1. With 3 bases clipped from V and 3 bases from J, the junction kept 3 bases outside the gene matches. This CDR3 region has 14 residues. Germline loops: CDR1 MNHEY, CDR2 SMNVEV (reference sequence). The CDR3 DNA sequence: TGTGCCAGCAGTTTCGCGACAGGGACAGATACGCAGTATTTT. Amino acids: CASSFATGTDTQYF.

V gene TRBV9 combines with J gene TRBJ1-2; 8 bases line up with TRBD1. V shed 0 bases, J shed 8 bases, and the junction held 15 bases outside the gene matches. The CDR3 runs to 17 residues. From germline, CDR1 is SGDLS and CDR2 YYNGEE. The CDR3 is CASSVGLGPGGLGGYTF. CDR3 coding DNA: TGTGCCAGCAGCGTAGGATTGGGGCCAGGGGGCTTGGGCGGCTACACCTTC.

The chain recombines TRBV5-1 with TRBJ2-7, with a tentative D call TRBD2 (6 bases). The CDR3 loop spans 15 amino acids. The ends were cut back, 3 bases at V and 0 bases at J, with 13 bases in the middle. In germline, CDR1 is SGHRS, CDR2 YFSETQ. The CDR3 bases are TGCGCCAGCAGCTACCGGGACGGGAGCTCCTACGAGCAGTACTTC. Protein sequence: CASSYRDGSSYEQYF.

The chain is built from TRBV27 and TRBJ2-7; 7 nucleotides align to TRBD2. The CDR3 consists of 13 residues. With 8 bases clipped from V and 5 bases from J, the junction kept 9 bases outside the gene matches. The germline gives CDR1 MNHEY, CDR2 SMNVEV (reference sequence). CDR3 nucleotides: TGTGCCAGCCAGGGAGGGGTTAACCACGAGCAGTACTTC. It yields the protein CASQGGVNHEQYF.

The chain links TRBV4-1 to TRBJ2-2, with TRBD2 as a possible D gene (6 bases). CDR3 length equals 13 residues. Germline-derived CDR1 and CDR2 are MGHRA and YSYEKL. V shed 3 bases and J shed 4 bases, with 6 bases lying between them. The CDR3 is CASSQGGTGELFF. The CDR3 DNA follows: TGCGCCAGCAGCCAGGGGGGCACCGGGGAGCTGTTTTTT.

The chain combines TRBV10-3 with TRBJ2-7, with TRBD2 matching 7 bases. The CDR3 spans 13 residues. After removal of 7 bases from V and 3 bases from J, the junction contained 6 bases not matched to a gene. Germline assignment: CDR1 ENHRY and CDR2 SYGVKD. The CDR3 DNA reads TGTGCCATCACCCCGGGGAGGGGCTACGAGCAGTACTTC. This codes for CAITPGRGYEQYF.

The chain couples TRBV29-1 to TRBJ2-6, with D perhaps being TRBD1 or TRBD2 (5 bases each). V was clipped by 6 bases and J by 1 base, with 10 bases between them. This CDR3 comprises 14 residues. CDR1 and CDR2 from the germline V gene are SQVTM and ANQGSEA. CDR3 in DNA: TGCAGCGTCCCGGGGCAGTCTGGGGCCAACGTCCTGACTTTC. It encodes CSVPGQSGANVLTF.

This clone has just a few counts. The chain is built from TRBV7-9 and TRBJ2-3; 14 nucleotides match TRBD2. The ends lost 7 bases at V and 3 bases at J; junction bases unmatched: 6. The CDR3 is made up of 16 amino acids. Germline lookup yields CDR1 SEHNR and CDR2 FQNEAQ (reference sequence). Written as DNA, the CDR3 is TGTGCCAGCAACATGGGACTAGCGGGAGTAACAGATACGCAGTATTTT. Amino acid sequence: CASNMGLAGVTDTQYF.

This clone appeared once. V and J are TRBV28 and TRBJ1-5; D might be TRBD1 (5 bases). Germline CDR1 and CDR2: MDHEN and SYDVKM. This CDR3 is built from 14 residues. V was trimmed by 4 bases and J by 6 bases, leaving 13 bases between them. The CDR3 is CASSSKGWGQPQHF. The CDR3 DNA sequence: TGTGCCAGCAGTTCCAAGGGGTGGGGTCAGCCCCAGCATTTT.

The V gene is TRBV29-1, the J gene TRBJ2-3; no firm D call. V lost 4 bases to trimming and J lost 3 bases, with 11 bases between them. The CDR3 totals 13 residues. The germline V gene encodes CDR1 SQVTM and CDR2 ANQGSEA. Here the CDR3 reads CSVVEGNTDTQYF. In DNA form, the CDR3 reads TGCAGCGTTGTGGAAGGGAATACAGATACGCAGTATTTT.

This rearrangement joins TRBV7-9 to TRBJ1-2; D possibly corresponds to TRBD1 (6 bases). The V and J ends lost 4 bases and 4 bases respectively, with 22 bases between them. The germline V gene encodes CDR1 SEHNR and CDR2 FQNEAQ (reference sequence). CDR3 length: 17 residues. The CDR3 spells CASSSTGGAAGPYGYTF. In DNA, the CDR3 is TGTGCCAGCAGCTCCACGGGGGGGGCAGCTGGGCCCTATGGCTACACCTTC. The full variable domain, in which reference TRBV7-9 and TRBJ1-2 provide the parts outside the CDR3, is DTGVSQNPRHKITKRGQNVTFRCDPISEHNRLYWYRQTLGQGPEFLTYFQNEAQLEKSRLLSDRFSAERPKGSFSTLEIQRTEQGDSAMYLCASSSTGGAAGPYGYTFGSGTRLTVV.

The V call is TRBV19, the J call TRBJ1-4; D gene ambiguous. Trimming cost V 3 bases and J 8 bases, with 16 bases left between them. The CDR3 runs 15 residues. CDR1 is LNHDA, CDR2 SQIVND, per germline (reference sequence). CDR3 sequence reads: CASSIRPNLGEKLFF. The CDR3 DNA follows: TGTGCCAGTAGTATTCGGCCAAACCTCGGGGAAAAACTGTTTTTT.

The rearrangement links TRBV5-6 to TRBJ1-2, with a tentative D call TRBD1 (6 bases). The CDR3 has 14 residues. V lost 2 bases and J 2 bases, leaving 10 bases between the germline ends. Germline CDR1 is SGHDT and CDR2 is YYEEEE. CDR3 protein: CASSFATGNYGYTF. CDR3 sequence (DNA): TGTGCCAGCAGCTTTGCTACAGGGAACTATGGCTACACCTTC. Full variable domain (outside the CDR3, taken from reference TRBV5-6 and TRBJ1-2): DAGVTQSPTHLIKTRGQQVTLRCSPKSGHDTVSWYQQALGQGPQFIFQYYEEEERQRGNFPDRFSGHQFPNYSSELNVNALLLGDSALYLCASSFATGNYGYTFGSGTRLTVV.